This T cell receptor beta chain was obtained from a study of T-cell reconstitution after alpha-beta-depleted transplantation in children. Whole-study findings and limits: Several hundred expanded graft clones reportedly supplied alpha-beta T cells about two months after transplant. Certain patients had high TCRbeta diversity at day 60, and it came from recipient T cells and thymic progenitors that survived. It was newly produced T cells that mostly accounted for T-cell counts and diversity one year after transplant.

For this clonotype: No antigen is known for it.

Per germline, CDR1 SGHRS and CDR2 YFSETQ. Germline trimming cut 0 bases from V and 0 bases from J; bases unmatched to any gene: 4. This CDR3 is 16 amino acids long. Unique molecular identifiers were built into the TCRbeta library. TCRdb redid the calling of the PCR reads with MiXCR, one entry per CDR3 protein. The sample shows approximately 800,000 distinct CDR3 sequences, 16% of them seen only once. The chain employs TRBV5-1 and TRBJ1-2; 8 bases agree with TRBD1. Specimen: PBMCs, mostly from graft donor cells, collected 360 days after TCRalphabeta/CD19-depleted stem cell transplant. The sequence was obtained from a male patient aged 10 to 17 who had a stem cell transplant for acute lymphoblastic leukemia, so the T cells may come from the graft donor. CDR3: CASSLGQGPTNYGYTF. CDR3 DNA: TGCGCCAGCAGCTTGGGACAGGGGCCTACTAACTATGGCTACACCTTC.